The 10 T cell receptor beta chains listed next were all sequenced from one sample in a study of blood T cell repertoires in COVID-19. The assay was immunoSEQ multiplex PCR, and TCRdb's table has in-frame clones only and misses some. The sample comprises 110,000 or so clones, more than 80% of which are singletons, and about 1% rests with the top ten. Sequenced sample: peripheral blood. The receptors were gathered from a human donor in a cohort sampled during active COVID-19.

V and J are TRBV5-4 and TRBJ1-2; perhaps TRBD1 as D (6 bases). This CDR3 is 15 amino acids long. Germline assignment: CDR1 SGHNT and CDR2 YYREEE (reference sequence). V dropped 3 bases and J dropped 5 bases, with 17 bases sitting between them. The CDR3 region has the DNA TGTGCCAGCAGCTCCTCGGGGGGCGGGTGGTATGGCTACACCTTC. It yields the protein CASSSSGGGWYGYTF.

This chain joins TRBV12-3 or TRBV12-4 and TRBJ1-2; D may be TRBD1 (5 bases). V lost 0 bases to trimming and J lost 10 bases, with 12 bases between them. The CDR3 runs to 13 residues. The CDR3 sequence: CASSLAPREDYTF. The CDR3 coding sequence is TGTGCCAGCAGTTTAGCGCCCAGGGAAGACTACACCTTC.

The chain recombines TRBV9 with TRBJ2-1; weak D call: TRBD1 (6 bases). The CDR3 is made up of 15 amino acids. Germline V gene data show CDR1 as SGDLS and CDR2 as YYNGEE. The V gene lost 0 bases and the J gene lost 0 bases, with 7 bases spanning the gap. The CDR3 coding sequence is TGTGCCAGCAGCGTAGTAGGGGGCTCCTACAATGAGCAGTTCTTC. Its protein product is CASSVVGGSYNEQFF.

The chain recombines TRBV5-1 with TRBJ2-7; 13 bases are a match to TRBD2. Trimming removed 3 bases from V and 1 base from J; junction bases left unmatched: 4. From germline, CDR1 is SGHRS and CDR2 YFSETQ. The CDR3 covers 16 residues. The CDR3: CASSWGLAGSSYEQYF. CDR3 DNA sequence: TGCGCCAGCAGCTGGGGACTAGCGGGGAGTTCCTACGAGCAGTACTTC. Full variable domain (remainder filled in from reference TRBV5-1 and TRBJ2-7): KAGVTQTPRYLIKTRGQQVTLSCSPISGHRSVSWYQQTPGQGLQFLFEYFSETQRNKGNFPGRFSGRQFSNSRSEMNVSTLELGDSALYLCASSWGLAGSSYEQYFGPGTRLTVT.

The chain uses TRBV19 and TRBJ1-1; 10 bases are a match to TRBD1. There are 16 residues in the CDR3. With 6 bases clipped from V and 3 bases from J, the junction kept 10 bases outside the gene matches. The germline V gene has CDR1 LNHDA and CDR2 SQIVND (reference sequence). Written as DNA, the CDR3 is TGTGCCAGTAGCCCCCGACAGGGGGCTTTGGACACTGAAGCTTTCTTT. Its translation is CASSPRQGALDTEAFF.

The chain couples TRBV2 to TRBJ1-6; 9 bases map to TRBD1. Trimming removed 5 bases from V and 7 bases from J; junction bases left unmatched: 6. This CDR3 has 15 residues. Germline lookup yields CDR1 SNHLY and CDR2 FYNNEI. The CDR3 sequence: CASSLTGTGNSPLHF. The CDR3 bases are TGTGCCAGCAGTCTAACCGGGACAGGGAATTCACCCCTCCACTTT.

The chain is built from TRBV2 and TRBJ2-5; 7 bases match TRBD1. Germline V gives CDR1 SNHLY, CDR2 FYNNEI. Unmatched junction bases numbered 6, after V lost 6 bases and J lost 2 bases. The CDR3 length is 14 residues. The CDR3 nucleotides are TGTGCCAGCAGCCAACAGGGGCGGCAAGAGACCCAGTACTTC. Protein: CASSQQGRQETQYF. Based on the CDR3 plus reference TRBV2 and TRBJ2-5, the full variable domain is EPEVTQTPSHQVTQMGQEVILRCVPISNHLYFYWYRQILGQKVEFLVSFYNNEISEKSEIFDDQFSVERPDGSNFTLKIRSTKLEDSAMYFCASSQQGRQETQYFGPGTRLLVL.

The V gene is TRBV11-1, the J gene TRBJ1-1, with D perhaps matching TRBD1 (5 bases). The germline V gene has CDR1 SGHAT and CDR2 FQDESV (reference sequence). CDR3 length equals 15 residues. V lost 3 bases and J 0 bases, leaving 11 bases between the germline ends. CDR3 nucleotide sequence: TGTGCCAGCAGCTTTGATGGGGCCATGAACACTGAAGCTTTCTTT. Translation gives CASSFDGAMNTEAFF.

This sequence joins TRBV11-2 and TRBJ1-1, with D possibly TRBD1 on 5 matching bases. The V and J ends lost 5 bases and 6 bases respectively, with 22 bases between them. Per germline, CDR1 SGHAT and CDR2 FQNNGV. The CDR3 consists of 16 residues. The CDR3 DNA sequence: TGTGCCAGCAGCATGAGGGGAGGGCACGCGGGAGCTGAAGCTTTCTTT. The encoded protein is CASSMRGGHAGAEAFF.

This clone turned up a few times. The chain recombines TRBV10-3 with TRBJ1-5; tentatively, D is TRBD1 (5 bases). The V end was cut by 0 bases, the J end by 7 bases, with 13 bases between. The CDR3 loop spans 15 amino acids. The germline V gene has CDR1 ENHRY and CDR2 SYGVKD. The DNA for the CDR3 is TGTGCCATCAGTGAGTCGGGGCCTATGGGACAGCCCCAGCATTTT. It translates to CAISESGPMGQPQHF.